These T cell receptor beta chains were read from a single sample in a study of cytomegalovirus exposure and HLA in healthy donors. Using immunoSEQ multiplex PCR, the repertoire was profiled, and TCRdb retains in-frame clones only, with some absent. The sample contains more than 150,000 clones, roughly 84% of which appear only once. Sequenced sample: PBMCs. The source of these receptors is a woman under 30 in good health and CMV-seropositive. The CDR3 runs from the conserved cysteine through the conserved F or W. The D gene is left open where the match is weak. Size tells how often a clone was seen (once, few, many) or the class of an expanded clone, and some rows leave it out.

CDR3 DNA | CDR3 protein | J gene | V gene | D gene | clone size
TGTGCCAGCAGCCCTCGGGGGTACTCCTACGAGCAGTACTTC | CASSPRGYSYEQYF | TRBJ2-7 | TRBV9 | - | -
TGTGCCAGCAGCTTAGCGAGGGGACAGGGGGACTACGAGCAGTACTTC | CASSLARGQGDYEQYF | TRBJ2-7 | TRBV13 | TRBD1 | -
TGTGCCAGCAGCGCCCGATCGGACAGCTCCAATTCACCCCTCCACTTT | CASSARSDSSNSPLHF | TRBJ1-6 | TRBV9 | - | -
TGTGCCAGCGTCCCGGACATAGGAATAGCGGGTACGCAGTATTTT | CASVPDIGIAGTQYF | TRBJ2-3 | TRBV7-2 | TRBD2 | -
TGCGCCAGCAGCCTTATCCTTGACACCGGGGAGCTGTTTTTT | CASSLILDTGELFF | TRBJ2-2 | TRBV5-1 | - | -
TGTGCCAGCAGCCCTCTGGGGGCTAGCACAGATACGCAGTATTTT | CASSPLGASTDTQYF | TRBJ2-3 | TRBV5-4 | - | -
TGCGCCAGCAGCCGATTACAGGGTAGTGGCTACACCTTC | CASSRLQGSGYTF | TRBJ1-2 | TRBV4-3 | - | -
TGTGCCAGCACTCCCAACGTGGCAGGTCAAAAACTGTTTTTT | CASTPNVAGQKLFF | TRBJ1-4 | TRBV25-1 | - | -
TGTGCCAGCAGCTTAGCCGGCGGGGGGGCTTCAGATACGCAGTATTTT | CASSLAGGGASDTQYF | TRBJ2-3 | TRBV7-8 | TRBD2 | -
TGTGCCAGCAATCTGGACAGGCTTACCTCTGGGGCCAACGTCCTGACTTTC | CASNLDRLTSGANVLTF | TRBJ2-6 | TRBV2 | TRBD1 | -
TGTGCCAGCAGCTTTGGGGGGGCGCGAGAAAAACTGTTTTTT | CASSFGGAREKLFF | TRBJ1-4 | TRBV5-6 | - | -
TGCGCCAGCAGCCCCGCCCGACAGGGCGGGGAGACCCAGTACTTC | CASSPARQGGETQYF | TRBJ2-5 | TRBV5-1 | TRBD1 | -
TGTGCCATCTCATCGGTTGCTAGCGGGTACAATGAGCAGTTCTTC | CAISSVASGYNEQFF | TRBJ2-1 | TRBV2 | TRBD2 | -
TGTGCCAGCAGCTTTACAGGGGTGGGGTCACCCCTCCACTTT | CASSFTGVGSPLHF | TRBJ1-6 | TRBV5-6 | TRBD1 | many
TGCGCCAGCAGCATTGGGACTAGCGGGGCGGGTGAGCAGTTCTTC | CASSIGTSGAGEQFF | TRBJ2-1 | TRBV5-1 | TRBD2 | -
TGCGCCAGCAAGCGGCAGGAACAAGAGACCCAGTACTTC | CASKRQEQETQYF | TRBJ2-5 | TRBV5-1 | - | -
TGTGCCAGCAGCCAGGAAGGACAGGTTCGATTAAACTACGAGCAGTACTTC | CASSQEGQVRLNYEQYF | TRBJ2-7 | TRBV4-2 | TRBD1 | -
TGTGCCAGCAGCTTACTGCGGGGTAGGACATTCTTAGAAGCTTTCTTT | CASSLLRGRTFLEAFF | TRBJ1-1 | TRBV11-2 | - | -
TGCGCCAGCAGCTTGCGACAGGGCGGGGAAAAACTGTTTTTT | CASSLRQGGEKLFF | TRBJ1-4 | TRBV5-1 | TRBD1 | once
TGTGCCAGCAGTTACTCGGACGGACAGGGGGCGAATGGCTACACCTTC | CASSYSDGQGANGYTF | TRBJ1-2 | TRBV6-5 | TRBD1 | -
TGTGCCAGCAGCCCCGGGACAGTCAACTATGGCTACACCTTC | CASSPGTVNYGYTF | TRBJ1-2 | TRBV7-9 | TRBD1 | few
TGCGCCAGCAGCTTAGGGACAGGAGAATATTACGAGCAGTACTTC | CASSLGTGEYYEQYF | TRBJ2-7 | TRBV5-1 | TRBD1 | -
TGTGCCAGTAGTAGCTTTAAGCGGGGGCCCCATGAGCAGTTCTTC | CASSSFKRGPHEQFF | TRBJ2-1 | TRBV19 | TRBD2 | once
TGCGCCAGCAGCTTGGTGGCTTATGCTGACACTGAAGCTTTCTTT | CASSLVAYADTEAFF | TRBJ1-1 | TRBV5-1 | - | -
TGTGCCAGCAGCTTAGCGCTAGCGGGGGGTTTAAACAATGAGCAGTTCTTC | CASSLALAGGLNNEQFF | TRBJ2-1 | TRBV7-9 | TRBD2 | -
TGTGCCAGCACCCTGGACAGCACAAAAGAGACCCAGTACTTC | CASTLDSTKETQYF | TRBJ2-5 | TRBV13 | - | -
TGTGCCAGCAGGGGGGGTCCCTACGAGCAGTACTTC | CASRGGPYEQYF | TRBJ2-7 | TRBV2 | - | -
TGCGCCAGCAGCTCCGTAGGAGGACTAGCGAGTCCTGAGCAGTTCTTC | CASSSVGGLASPEQFF | TRBJ2-1 | TRBV5-1 | TRBD2 | -
TGTGCCAGCAGTTTTGACCGGGACTATGGCTACACCTTC | CASSFDRDYGYTF | TRBJ1-2 | TRBV5-4 | - | -
TGTGCCAGCAGCCAAGATCGGGGACTAGCGGACTACAATGAGCAGTTCTTC | CASSQDRGLADYNEQFF | TRBJ2-1 | TRBV4-2 | TRBD2 | once
TGCGCCAGCAGTGAGAAGGCCCCGGGACAGGGCGGGGGTTCACCCCTCCACTTT | CASSEKAPGQGGGSPLHF | TRBJ1-6 | TRBV10-2 | TRBD1 | few
TGTGCCAGCAACGGGAGGGCGGACACAGATACGCAGTATTTT | CASNGRADTDTQYF | TRBJ2-3 | TRBV28 | TRBD2 | once
TGTGCCAGCAGTGTGGGGCCCTGGAGCTCCTACGAGCAGTACTTC | CASSVGPWSSYEQYF | TRBJ2-7 | TRBV6-1 | - | -
TGTGCCAGCAGTGAGTGGTGGAGTGCTGAAGCTTTCTTT | CASSEWWSAEAFF | TRBJ1-1 | TRBV6-1 | - | -
TGTGCCAGTGCCACAGGGGGCTGGAACGAGCAGTACTTC | CASATGGWNEQYF | TRBJ2-7 | TRBV6-1 | TRBD1 | -
TGTGCCAGCACTGTCCGGGACTCCCCCTCCGGTGAGCAGTTCTTC | CASTVRDSPSGEQFF | TRBJ2-1 | TRBV7-9 | - | -
TGTGCCAGCTCAACCCTTCAGTGGGGGGGAGCCAAAAACATTCAGTACTTC | CASSTLQWGGAKNIQYF | TRBJ2-4 | TRBV18 | TRBD2 | -
TGTGCCAGCAGTGAAGGACAGAATAGCTATGGCTACACCTTC | CASSEGQNSYGYTF | TRBJ1-2 | TRBV25-1 | - | -
TGTGCCAGCCTCGGGGGGGGTTTTCGTAGTTTGACTGAAGCTTTCTTT | CASLGGGFRSLTEAFF | TRBJ1-1 | TRBV25-1 | - | -
TGTGCCAGCAGCGACCGGACACTTGAAGCTTTCTTT | CASSDRTLEAFF | TRBJ1-1 | TRBV7-2 | - | few
TGCGCCAGCAGCCATGGGGGGGGATCTGGAAACACCATATATTTT | CASSHGGGSGNTIYF | TRBJ1-3 | TRBV4-1 | - | -
TGTGCCAGTAGAAACGAGGGAGGCTATGGCTACACCTTC | CASRNEGGYGYTF | TRBJ1-2 | TRBV19 | - | -